The 22 T cell receptor beta chains in this list originate from one sample, sequenced in a study of molecular identifiers for immune sequencing clone quantification. One entry per CDR3 protein results from TCRdb running MiXCR on the PCR reads. In the table there are about 320,000 distinct CDR3 sequences, 24% of which are singletons. Source material: naive CD8+ T cells from blood, with Jurkat cell RNA spiked in. Subset meaning: FACS-sorted CD8+CD4-CCR7+CD45RA+ naive T cells. Receptors were obtained from a human donor in good health. Some libraries in this study had Jurkat cell RNA spiked in.

This clonotype was seen many times. The chain carries TRBV5-1 and TRBJ2-5, with 7 bases aligning to TRBD1. CDR1 SGHRS and CDR2 YFSETQ come from the germline V gene. The trim removed 0 bases at V and 5 bases at J, leaving 10 bases unmatched. This CDR3 has 16 amino acids. The CDR3 DNA follows: TGCGCCAGCAGCTTGGCCGAGGGGGCCTCTGGGGAGACCCAGTACTTC. Translated, it gives CASSLAEGASGETQYF.

The chain couples TRBV6-2 or TRBV6-3 to TRBJ2-7; 7 bases match TRBD1. This CDR3 contains 15 residues. CDR1 is MNHEY, CDR2 SVGEGT, per germline. V lost 6 bases and J lost 4; bases outside the gene matches: 12. The CDR3 DNA reads as TGTGCCAGCAGGTCTCTTCGACAGGGTTTGTACGAGCAGTACTTC. Translated: CASRSLRQGLYEQYF.

In this sample, this clonotype turned up many times. The chain recombines TRBV25-1 with TRBJ1-2; maybe TRBD1 (5 bases). Per the germline V gene, CDR1 is MGHDK and CDR2 is SYGVNS. The CDR3 is 11 residues long. Between the trimmed V and J ends, which lost 8 bases and 8 bases, there was a span of 12 bases. The CDR3 loop reads CASSSGPGYTF. The CDR3 DNA follows: TGTGCCAGCTCGTCGGGACCAGGCTACACCTTC.

In the case of this clonotype: Being one base from a much bigger clone, this may be a read error. The chain recombines TRBV6-5 with TRBJ1-1; D might be TRBD1 (5 bases). CDR3 length equals 17 residues. The germline V gene has CDR1 MNHEY and CDR2 SVGAGI. With 5 bases removed from V and 6 bases from J, the gap between germline ends came to 25 bases. DNA of the CDR3: TGTGCCAGCAGTCCGGAAATACCGGGGCCCCGTCACCCTGAAGCTTTCTTT. Protein sequence: CASSPEIPGPRHPEAFF.

CDR3 sequence reads: CATTGPGGREQYF. The CDR3 bases are TGTGCCACTACAGGGCCCGGAGGTCGCGAGCAGTACTTC. The V and J genes are TRBV6-5 and TRBJ2-7; tentative D call: TRBD1 (6 bases). CDR1 and CDR2 (germline): MNHEY, SVGAGI. CDR3 size: 13 residues. Trimming took 10 bases from V and 6 from J, leaving 19 bases between them.

This clonotype was observed at least ten times. This chain links TRBV28 with TRBJ2-1; 7 nucleotides match TRBD2. With V trimmed by 5 bases and J by 0 bases, 4 bases remained unmatched. CDR3 length: 15 amino acids. The germline gives CDR1 MDHEN, CDR2 SYDVKM. The CDR3 spells CASSPRLASYNEQFF. The CDR3 DNA reads TGTGCCAGCAGTCCTCGACTAGCCTCCTACAATGAGCAGTTCTTC.

A note on this clonotype: This sequence may be a read error, since a much larger clone differs from it by one base. This rearrangement joins TRBV10-3 to TRBJ2-7, with a weak D call TRBD2 (6 bases). Germline V gene data show CDR1 as ENHRY and CDR2 as SYGVKD. The CDR3 has 13 amino acids. The CDR3 sequence is CAFSDTSGYEQYF. CDR3 in DNA: TGTGCCTTCAGTGATACGAGCGGGTACGAGCAGTACTTC.

This clonotype occurred a few times. The chain employs TRBV21-1 and TRBJ2-4; TRBD1, as called in the table, went unchecked against the DNA. TRBV21-1 is a documented pseudogene. The CDR3 runs 12 residues. The CDR3 is CASLQGILIQYF. In DNA, the CDR3 is TGTGCCAGTTTACAGGGGATACTCATTCAGTACTTC.

This clonotype showed up just a few times. This chain uses TRBV11-3 with TRBJ2-4; TRBD1 agrees at 8 bases. The CDR3 is 13 residues long. V shed 5 bases, J shed 8 bases, and the junction held 5 bases outside the gene matches. Germline CDR1 is SGHNT and CDR2 is YENEEA. The CDR3 sequence is CASSPRTGHIQYF. DNA of the CDR3: TGTGCCAGCAGCCCTCGGACAGGGCACATTCAGTACTTC. The variable domain in full, completed from reference TRBV11-3 and TRBJ2-4, reads EAGVVQSPRYKIIEKKQPVAFWCNPISGHNTLYWYLQNLGQGPELLIRYENEEAVDDSQLPKDRFSAERLKGVDSTLKIQPAELGDSAVYLCASSPRTGHIQYFGAGTRLSVL.

This clonotype was observed a few times. This chain uses TRBV4-2 with TRBJ1-4, with 8 bases aligning to TRBD1. V was clipped by 2 bases and J by 5 bases; unmatched bases: 7. CDR1 and CDR2 from the germline V gene are LGHNA and YNFKEQ. CDR3 size: 16 residues. DNA for the CDR3: TGTGCCAGCAGCCAATCTCCGGGACAGGTGAATGAAAAACTGTTTTTT. It encodes CASSQSPGQVNEKLFF.

This clonotype was seen only a few times. The chain carries TRBV23-1 and TRBJ2-4, with D possibly matching TRBD1 (5 bases). TRBV23-1 qualifies as an ORF whose function is uncertain. With 8 bases removed from V and 4 bases from J, the gap between germline ends came to 24 bases. This CDR3 is built from 17 residues. CDR3 bases: TGCGCCAGCGGACCAACAACGACAGAACCCACTAAAAACATTCAGTACTTC. It yields the protein CASGPTTTEPTKNIQYF.

The sample holds one count of this clonotype. V and J are TRBV6-1 and TRBJ2-7; TRBD2 is a possible D gene (6 bases). The CDR3 extends over 14 amino acids. V dropped 10 bases and J dropped 0 bases, with 16 bases sitting between them. Germline V gene sequence: CDR1 MNHNS, CDR2 SASEGT. The CDR3 DNA reads as TGTGCCATCTCCTTGGGGGGTAGCTCCTACGAGCAGTACTTC. Translating it yields CAISLGGSSYEQYF.

A remark on this clonotype: A much larger clone lies one base from this, so it may be a read error. The chain carries TRBV5-1 and TRBJ2-3; D gene unclear. V lost 4 bases and J lost 2, with 11 bases in between. Germline CDR1 SGHRS, CDR2 YFSETQ. The length of the CDR3 is 14 residues. The DNA for the CDR3 is TGCGCCAGCAGCCGGGCCTTCACCACAGATACGCAGTATTTT. Encoded protein: CASSRAFTTDTQYF.

V usage is TRBV5-1 and J usage is TRBJ2-5; D could derive from TRBD1 or TRBD2 (5 bases each). The CDR3 runs 14 residues. Per the germline V gene, CDR1 is SGHRS and CDR2 is YFSETQ. Trimming stripped 4 bases from V and 2 bases from J, with 12 bases between. The CDR3 reads CASSRGTKQETQYF. The CDR3 coding sequence is TGCGCCAGCAGCAGAGGGACCAAACAAGAGACCCAGTACTTC.

There are many counts of this clonotype. The chain uses TRBV12-3 or TRBV12-4 and TRBJ1-5; D gene unclear. The CDR3 totals 15 residues. Trimming cost V 3 bases and J 0 bases, with 9 bases left between them. In nucleotides, the CDR3 is TGTGCCAGCAGTTTTTTTTTGAATAGCAATCAGCCCCAGCATTTT. Translated, it gives CASSFFLNSNQPQHF.

This clonotype was counted ten times or more. In nucleotides, the CDR3 is TGTGCCAGCAGCATCAAGGGTCCCCTGGAGCAGTACTTC. It codes for CASSIKGPLEQYF. This chain uses TRBV5-6 with TRBJ2-7; D is undetermined. The CDR3 extends over 13 amino acids. CDR1 is SGHDT and CDR2 is YYEEEE in the germline V gene. Trimming removed 4 bases from V and 7 bases from J, with 15 bases in between.

For this clonotype: No conserved phenylalanine or tryptophan is present at the end of the CDR3, so a read error is the likely explanation. The CDR3 reads CSGTDRSREQYL. In DNA, the CDR3 is TGCAGTGGGACGGACAGGTCGCGCGAGCAGTACCTC. This chain connects TRBV20-1 to TRBJ2-7, with 7 nucleotides matching TRBD1. The germline CDR1 and CDR2 sequences are DFQATT and SNEGSKA (reference sequence). Trimming took 7 bases from V and 6 from J; bases not matched to a gene: 9. The CDR3 loop spans 12 amino acids.

This chain joins TRBV29-1 and TRBJ2-1, with 10 bases fitting TRBD2. After removal of 7 bases from V and 7 bases from J, the junction contained 10 bases not matched to a gene. The CDR3 runs to 14 residues. Germline CDR1 and CDR2: SQVTM and ANQGSEA. CDR3 protein: CSAEGSGRENEQFF. DNA of the CDR3: TGCAGCGCTGAGGGAAGCGGGAGGGAGAATGAGCAGTTCTTC.

V gene TRBV27 combines with J gene TRBJ1-1, with D possibly being TRBD1 (6 bases). From germline, CDR1 is MNHEY and CDR2 SMNVEV (reference sequence). The length of the CDR3 is 15 residues. Trimming took off 0 bases at V and 3 bases at J, with 11 bases between the two ends. The CDR3 DNA sequence: TGTGCCAGCAGTTTATCCCAGGGGTCTTACACTGAAGCTTTCTTT. Encoded protein: CASSLSQGSYTEAFF.

This clonotype was picked up many times. This sequence joins TRBV7-2 and TRBJ1-5; D unclear. This CDR3 spans 14 amino acids. The germline gives CDR1 SGHTA, CDR2 FQGNSA. Trimming took off 0 bases at V and 0 bases at J, with 3 bases between the two ends. CDR3 in amino acids: CASSLALSNQPQHF. The CDR3 region has the DNA TGTGCCAGCAGCTTAGCCCTTAGCAATCAGCCCCAGCATTTT.

This clonotype was counted between two and nine times. The gene calls are TRBV20-1 and TRBJ2-3, with D tentatively TRBD2 (5 bases). The CDR3 covers 15 residues. Germline CDR1 and CDR2: DFQATT and SNEGSKA (reference sequence). Trimming took 0 bases from V and 4 from J, leaving 14 bases between them. The CDR3 nucleotides read TGCAGTGCTAGAGATTACCGGGGTAGGGCAGATACGCAGTATTTT. It is translated as CSARDYRGRADTQYF.

This clonotype was observed a handful of times. J is TRBJ2-2 and V is TRBV27; weak D call: TRBD1 (5 bases). Per the germline V gene, CDR1 is MNHEY and CDR2 is SMNVEV (reference sequence). CDR3 length: 16 residues. Trimming took off 1 base at V and 4 bases at J, with 13 bases between the two ends. The CDR3 DNA sequence: TGTGCCAGCAGTTTATTGTGGCAGGGTGGCACCGGGGAGCTGTTTTTT. Translating it yields CASSLLWQGGTGELFF.